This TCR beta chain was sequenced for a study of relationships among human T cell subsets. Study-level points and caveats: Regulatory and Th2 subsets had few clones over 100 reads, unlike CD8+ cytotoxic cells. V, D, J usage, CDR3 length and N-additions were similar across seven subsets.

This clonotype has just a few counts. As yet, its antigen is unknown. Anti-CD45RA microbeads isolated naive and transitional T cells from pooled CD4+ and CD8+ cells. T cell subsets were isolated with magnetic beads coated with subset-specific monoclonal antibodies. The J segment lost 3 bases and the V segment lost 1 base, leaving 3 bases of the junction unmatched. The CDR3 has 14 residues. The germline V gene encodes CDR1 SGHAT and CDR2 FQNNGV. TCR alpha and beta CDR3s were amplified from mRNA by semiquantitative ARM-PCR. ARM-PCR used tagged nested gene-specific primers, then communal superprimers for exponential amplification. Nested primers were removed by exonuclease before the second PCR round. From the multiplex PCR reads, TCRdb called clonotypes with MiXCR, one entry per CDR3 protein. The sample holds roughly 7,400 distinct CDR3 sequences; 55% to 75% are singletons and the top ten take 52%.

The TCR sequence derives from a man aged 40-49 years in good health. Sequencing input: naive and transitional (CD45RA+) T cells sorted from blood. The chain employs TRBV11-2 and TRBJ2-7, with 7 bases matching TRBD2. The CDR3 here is CASSLAGLYYEQYF. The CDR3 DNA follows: TGTGCCAGCAGCTTAGCGGGACTATACTACGAGCAGTACTTC.